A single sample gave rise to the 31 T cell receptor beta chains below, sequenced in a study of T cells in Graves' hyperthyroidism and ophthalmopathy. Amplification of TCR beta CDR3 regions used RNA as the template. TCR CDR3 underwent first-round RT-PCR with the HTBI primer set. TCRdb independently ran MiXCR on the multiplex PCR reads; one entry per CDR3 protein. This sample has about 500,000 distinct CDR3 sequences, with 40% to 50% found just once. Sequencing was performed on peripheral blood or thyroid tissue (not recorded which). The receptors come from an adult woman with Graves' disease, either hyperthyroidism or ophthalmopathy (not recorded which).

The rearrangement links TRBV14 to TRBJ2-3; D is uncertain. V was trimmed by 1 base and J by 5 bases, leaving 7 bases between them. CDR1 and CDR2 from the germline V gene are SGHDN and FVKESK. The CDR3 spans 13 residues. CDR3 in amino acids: CASSQVGRDTQYF. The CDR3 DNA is TGTGCCAGCAGCCAAGTTGGCAGAGATACGCAGTATTTT.

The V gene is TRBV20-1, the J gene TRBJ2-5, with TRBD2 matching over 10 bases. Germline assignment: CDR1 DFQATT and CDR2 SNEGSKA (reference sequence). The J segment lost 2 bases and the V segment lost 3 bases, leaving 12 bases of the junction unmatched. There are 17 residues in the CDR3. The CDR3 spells CSASQIAGTSVQETQYF. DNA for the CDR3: TGCAGTGCTAGTCAAATTGCCGGGACTAGCGTACAAGAGACCCAGTACTTC.

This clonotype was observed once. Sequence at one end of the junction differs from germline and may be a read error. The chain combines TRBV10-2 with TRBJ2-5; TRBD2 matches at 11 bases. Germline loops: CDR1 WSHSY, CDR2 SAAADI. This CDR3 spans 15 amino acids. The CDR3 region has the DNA TGTGCCAGCAGCCAACCTAGCGGGAGGCAAGAGACCCAGTACTTC. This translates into CASSQPSGRQETQYF.

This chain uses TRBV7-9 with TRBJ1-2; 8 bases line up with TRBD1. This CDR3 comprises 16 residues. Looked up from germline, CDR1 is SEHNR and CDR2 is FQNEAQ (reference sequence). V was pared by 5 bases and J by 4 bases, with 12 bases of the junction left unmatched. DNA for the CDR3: TGTGCCAGCAGCAGTCGGGTCAGGGGGCCTTCCTATGGCTACACCTTC. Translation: CASSSRVRGPSYGYTF.

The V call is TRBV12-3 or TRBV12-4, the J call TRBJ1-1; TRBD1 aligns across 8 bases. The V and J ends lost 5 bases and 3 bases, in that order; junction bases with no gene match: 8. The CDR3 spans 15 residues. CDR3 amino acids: CASSVTGGSDTEAFF. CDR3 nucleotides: TGTGCCAGCAGTGTAACAGGGGGATCGGACACTGAAGCTTTCTTT.

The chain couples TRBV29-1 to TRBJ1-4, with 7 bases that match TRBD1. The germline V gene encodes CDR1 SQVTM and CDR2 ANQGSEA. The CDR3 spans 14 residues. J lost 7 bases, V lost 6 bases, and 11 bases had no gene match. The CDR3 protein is CSVTTAGGIEKLFF. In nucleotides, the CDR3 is TGCAGCGTCACCACCGCAGGGGGTATTGAAAAACTGTTTTTT.

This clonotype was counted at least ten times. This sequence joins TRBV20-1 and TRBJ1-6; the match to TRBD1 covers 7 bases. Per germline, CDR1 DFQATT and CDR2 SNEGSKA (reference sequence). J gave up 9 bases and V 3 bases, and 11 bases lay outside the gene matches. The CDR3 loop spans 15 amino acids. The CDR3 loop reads CSASSTGVGSSPLHF. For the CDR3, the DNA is TGCAGTGCTAGTTCTACAGGGGTGGGAAGTTCACCCCTCCACTTT.

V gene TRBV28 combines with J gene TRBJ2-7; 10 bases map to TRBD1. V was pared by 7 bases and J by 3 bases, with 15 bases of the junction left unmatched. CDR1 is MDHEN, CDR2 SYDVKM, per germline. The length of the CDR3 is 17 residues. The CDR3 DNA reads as TGTGCCAGCATATCTAGTCGGGGGACAGGGGTGGTCTACGAGCAGTACTTC. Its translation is CASISSRGTGVVYEQYF.

The CDR3 DNA follows: TGCAGTGCTAGGTGGACAGACAATGAAAAACTGTTTTTT. Protein: CSARWTDNEKLFF. The J gene is TRBJ1-4, the V gene TRBV20-1; D possibly corresponds to TRBD1 (6 bases). The V gene lost 3 bases and the J gene lost 5 bases, with 10 bases spanning the gap. In germline, CDR1 is DFQATT, CDR2 SNEGSKA (reference sequence). The CDR3 sequence is 13 residues long.

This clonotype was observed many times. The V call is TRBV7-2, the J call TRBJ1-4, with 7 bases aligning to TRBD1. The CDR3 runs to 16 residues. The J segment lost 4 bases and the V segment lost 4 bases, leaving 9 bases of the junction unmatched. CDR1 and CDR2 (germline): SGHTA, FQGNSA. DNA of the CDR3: TGTGCCAGCAGCTCGACGACAGGGACTATTAATGAAAAACTGTTTTTT. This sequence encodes CASSSTTGTINEKLFF.

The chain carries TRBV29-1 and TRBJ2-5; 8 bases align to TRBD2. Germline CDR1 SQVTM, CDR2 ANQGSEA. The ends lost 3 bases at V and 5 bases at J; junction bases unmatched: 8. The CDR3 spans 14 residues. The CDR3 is CSVDRAGEYETQYF. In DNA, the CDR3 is TGCAGCGTTGATCGAGCGGGAGAATATGAGACCCAGTACTTC.

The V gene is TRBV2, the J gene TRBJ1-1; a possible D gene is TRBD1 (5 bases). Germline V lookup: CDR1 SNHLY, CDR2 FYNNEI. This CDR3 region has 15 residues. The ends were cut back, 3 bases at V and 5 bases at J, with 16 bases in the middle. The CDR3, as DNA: TGTGCCAGCAGTGAGGGCGGTAAGGGGATGACTGAAGCTTTCTTT. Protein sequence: CASSEGGKGMTEAFF.

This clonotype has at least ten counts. The CDR3 nucleotides read TGCAGTGCCCCCGAGCCTAGCGGGATTGAAGAGCAGTACTTC. As protein: CSAPEPSGIEEQYF. The chain employs TRBV20-1 and TRBJ2-7; 9 nucleotides align to TRBD2. The V segment lost 6 bases and the J segment 7 bases; nucleotides outside the gene matches: 13. This CDR3 comprises 14 residues. The germline gives CDR1 DFQATT, CDR2 SNEGSKA (reference sequence).

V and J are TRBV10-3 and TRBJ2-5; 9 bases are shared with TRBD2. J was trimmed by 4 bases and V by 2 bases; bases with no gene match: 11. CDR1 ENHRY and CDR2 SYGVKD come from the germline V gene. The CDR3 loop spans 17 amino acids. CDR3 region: CAISEAVAGGHGETQYF. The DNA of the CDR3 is TGTGCCATCAGTGAGGCTGTGGCGGGAGGGCATGGAGAGACCCAGTACTTC.

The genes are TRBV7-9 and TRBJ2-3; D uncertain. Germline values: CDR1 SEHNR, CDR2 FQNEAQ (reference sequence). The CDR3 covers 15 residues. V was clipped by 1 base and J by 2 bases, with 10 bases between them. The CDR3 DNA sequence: TGTGCCAGCAGCTTAGTTCTTAAACCCACAGATACGCAGTATTTT. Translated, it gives CASSLVLKPTDTQYF.

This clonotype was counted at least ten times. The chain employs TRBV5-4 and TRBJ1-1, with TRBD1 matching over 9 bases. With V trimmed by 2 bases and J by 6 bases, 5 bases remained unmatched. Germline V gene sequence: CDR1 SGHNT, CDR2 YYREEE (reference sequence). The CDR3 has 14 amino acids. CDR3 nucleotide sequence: TGTGCCAGCAGCTTACAGGGGGCTAGCCCTGAAGCTTTCTTT. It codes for CASSLQGASPEAFF.

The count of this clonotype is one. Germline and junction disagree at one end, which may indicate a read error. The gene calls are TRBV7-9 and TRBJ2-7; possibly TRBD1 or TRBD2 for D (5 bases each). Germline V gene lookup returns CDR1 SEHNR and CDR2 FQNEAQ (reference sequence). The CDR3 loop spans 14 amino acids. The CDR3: CAISLGPGLYEQYF. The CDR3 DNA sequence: TGTGCCATCAGCTTAGGGCCGGGGCTCTACGAGCAGTACTTC.

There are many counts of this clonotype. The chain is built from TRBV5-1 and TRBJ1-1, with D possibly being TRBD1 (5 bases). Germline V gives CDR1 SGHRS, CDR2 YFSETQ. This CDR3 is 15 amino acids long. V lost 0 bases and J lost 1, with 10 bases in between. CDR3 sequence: CASSLAVGGNTEAFF. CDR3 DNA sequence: TGCGCCAGCAGCTTGGCCGTTGGGGGGAACACTGAAGCTTTCTTT.

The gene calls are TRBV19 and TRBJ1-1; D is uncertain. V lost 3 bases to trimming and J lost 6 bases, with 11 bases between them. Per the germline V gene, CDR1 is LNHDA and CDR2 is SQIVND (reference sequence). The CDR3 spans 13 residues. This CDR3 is CASSINPDAEAFF. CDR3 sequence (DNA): TGTGCCAGTAGTATCAACCCGGACGCTGAAGCTTTCTTT.

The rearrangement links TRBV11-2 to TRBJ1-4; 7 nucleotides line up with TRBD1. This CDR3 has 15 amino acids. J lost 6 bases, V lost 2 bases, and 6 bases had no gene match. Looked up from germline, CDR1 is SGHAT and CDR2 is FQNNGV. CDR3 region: CASSLRRTGDEKLFF. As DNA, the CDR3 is TGTGCCAGCAGCTTAAGACGGACAGGCGATGAAAAACTGTTTTTT.

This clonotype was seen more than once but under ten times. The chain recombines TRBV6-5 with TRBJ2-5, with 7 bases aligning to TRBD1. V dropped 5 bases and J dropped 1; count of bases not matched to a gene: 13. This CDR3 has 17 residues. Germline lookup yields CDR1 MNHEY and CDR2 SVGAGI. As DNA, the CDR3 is TGTGCCAGCAGTGAAGAACCGACAGGGACCTCCCAAGAGACCCAGTACTTC. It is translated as CASSEEPTGTSQETQYF.

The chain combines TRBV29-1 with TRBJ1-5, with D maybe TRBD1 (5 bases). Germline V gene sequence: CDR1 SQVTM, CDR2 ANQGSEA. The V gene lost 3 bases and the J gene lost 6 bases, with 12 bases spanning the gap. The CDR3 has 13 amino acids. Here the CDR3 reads CSVDLGLGQPQHF. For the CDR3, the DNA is TGCAGCGTTGACCTGGGACTTGGTCAGCCCCAGCATTTT.

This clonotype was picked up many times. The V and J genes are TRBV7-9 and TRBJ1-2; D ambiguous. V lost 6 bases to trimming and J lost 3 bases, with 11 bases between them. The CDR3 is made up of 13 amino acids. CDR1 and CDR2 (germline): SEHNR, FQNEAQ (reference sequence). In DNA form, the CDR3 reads TGTGCCAGCAGTATTGACGGTTACTATGGCTACACCTTC. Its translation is CASSIDGYYGYTF.

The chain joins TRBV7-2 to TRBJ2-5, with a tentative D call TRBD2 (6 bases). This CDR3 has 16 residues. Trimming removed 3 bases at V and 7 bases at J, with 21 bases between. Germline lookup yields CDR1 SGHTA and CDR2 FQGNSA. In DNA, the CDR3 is TGTGCCAGCAGCTTTGATGGCAGGGAGGAGTTCGGGACCCAGTACTTC. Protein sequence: CASSFDGREEFGTQYF.

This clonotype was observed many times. CDR3 protein: CSAEGMEGDTGELFF. CDR3 sequence (DNA): TGCAGTGCAGAGGGTATGGAGGGTGACACCGGGGAGCTGTTTTTT. This chain connects TRBV20-1 to TRBJ2-2; possible D gene TRBD2, 6 bases. V was clipped by 6 bases and J by 3 bases, with 17 bases between them. In germline, CDR1 is DFQATT, CDR2 SNEGSKA (reference sequence). This CDR3 spans 15 amino acids.

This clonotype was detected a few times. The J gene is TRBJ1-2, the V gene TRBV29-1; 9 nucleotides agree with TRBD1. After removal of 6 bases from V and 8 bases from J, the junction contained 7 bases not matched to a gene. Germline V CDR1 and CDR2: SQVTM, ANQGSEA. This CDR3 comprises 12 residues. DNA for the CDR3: TGCAGCGTGGCCGGGACAGGGAGCGGCTACACCTTC. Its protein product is CSVAGTGSGYTF.

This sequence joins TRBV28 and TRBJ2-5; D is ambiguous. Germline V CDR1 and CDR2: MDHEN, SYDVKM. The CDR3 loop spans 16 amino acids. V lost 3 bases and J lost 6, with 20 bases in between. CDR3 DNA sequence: TGTGCCAGCAGTTTGGTGCCTGGAGTCAACGTAAAGACCCAGTACTTC. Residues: CASSLVPGVNVKTQYF.

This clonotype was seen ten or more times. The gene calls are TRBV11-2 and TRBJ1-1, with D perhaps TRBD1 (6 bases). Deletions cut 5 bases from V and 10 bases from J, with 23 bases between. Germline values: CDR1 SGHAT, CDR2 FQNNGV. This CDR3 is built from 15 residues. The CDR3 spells CASSPQGPNDGRAFF. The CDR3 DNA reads TGTGCCAGCAGCCCTCAGGGGCCGAATGATGGGAGAGCTTTCTTT. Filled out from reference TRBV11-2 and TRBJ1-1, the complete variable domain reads EAGVAQSPRYKIIEKRQSVAFWCNPISGHATLYWYQQILGQGPKLLIQFQNNGVVDDSQLPKDRFSAERLKGVDSTLKIQPAKLEDSAVYLCASSPQGPNDGRAFFGQGTRLTVV.

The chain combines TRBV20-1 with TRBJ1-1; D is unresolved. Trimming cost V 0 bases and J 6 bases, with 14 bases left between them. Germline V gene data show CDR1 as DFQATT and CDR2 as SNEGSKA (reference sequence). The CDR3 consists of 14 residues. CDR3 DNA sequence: TGCAGTGCTAGAGATCTCCCGTACGAGGCTGAAGCTTTCTTT. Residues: CSARDLPYEAEAFF.

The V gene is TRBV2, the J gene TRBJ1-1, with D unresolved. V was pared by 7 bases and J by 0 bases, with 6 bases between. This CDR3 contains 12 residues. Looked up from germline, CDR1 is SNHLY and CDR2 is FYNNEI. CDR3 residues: CASKWVNTEAFF. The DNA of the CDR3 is TGTGCCAGCAAGTGGGTGAACACTGAAGCTTTCTTT.

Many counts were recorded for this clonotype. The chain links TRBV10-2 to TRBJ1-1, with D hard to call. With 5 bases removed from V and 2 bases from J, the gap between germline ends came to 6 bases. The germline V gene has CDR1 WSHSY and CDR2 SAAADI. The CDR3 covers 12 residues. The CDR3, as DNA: TGCGCCAGCAGTCCCCGAAACACTGAAGCTTTCTTT. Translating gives CASSPRNTEAFF.